The clone carrying this TCR beta chain occurred a few times. What it binds is not known. The data originate from a study of T cells after yellow fever vaccination. Study-wide findings and caveats: Abundant clonotypes (contaminants from the bulk population) could be present in FACS-sorted repertoires. Some clonotypes were seen in both the CD4 and the CD8 compartments. These made up a small share and likely arose from convergent recombination.

TCRdb reprocessed the 5' RACE reads with MiXCR, giving one entry per CDR3 protein. In the table there are nearly 550,000 distinct CDR3 sequences, roughly 19% of which are singletons. The TCR comes from a man aged 25 to 45 who received the YFV17D yellow fever vaccine. Sample: PBMCs, taken 15 days after the yellow fever booster vaccination.

The CDR3 region is CASSTTGIPYEQYF. As DNA, the CDR3 is TGTGCCAGCAGTACCACCGGGATCCCCTACGAGCAGTACTTC. The rearrangement uses TRBV7-9 and TRBJ2-7, with a weak D call TRBD2 (5 bases). In germline, CDR1 is SEHNR, CDR2 FQNEAQ (reference sequence). Between the trimmed V and J ends, which lost 6 bases and 2 bases, there was a span of 14 bases. The CDR3 spans 14 residues.